These 8 T cell receptor beta chains were all obtained from the same sample, sequenced in a study of blood T cell repertoires in COVID-19 (dated by TCRdb to the early 2020s). The library was produced with the immunoSEQ multiplex PCR assay. TCRdb mirrors the immuneACCESS table, restricted to in-frame sequences. Some clones are absent from its copies; in checked studies, under half trace to an unresolved V gene, and the reason for the others is unknown. For this sample there are 250,000 or so clones; just under 85% appear just once. The biggest ten clones account for roughly 10% of the sample. Sequenced material: peripheral blood. These TCRs come from an elderly man with acute or convalescent COVID-19.

The genes are TRBV29-1 and TRBJ1-2, with 7 bases identical to TRBD1. Germline V gene lookup returns CDR1 SQVTM and CDR2 ANQGSEA. V shed 5 bases, J shed 4 bases, and the junction held 7 bases outside the gene matches. This CDR3 comprises 13 residues. Written as DNA, the CDR3 is TGCAGCGTTCCCTTTACAGGGGTCTATGGCTACACCTTC. It encodes CSVPFTGVYGYTF.

The V gene is TRBV5-3, the J gene TRBJ2-7, with TRBD1 matching over 12 bases. TRBV5-3 is flagged as an ORF with uncertain function. CDR3 length: 17 amino acids. J gave up 5 bases and V 0 bases, and 9 bases lay outside the gene matches. Here the CDR3 reads CARSLAPGQGAWNEQYF. The CDR3 DNA reads as TGTGCCAGAAGCTTGGCCCCGGGACAGGGGGCGTGGAACGAGCAGTACTTC.

This clone was counted once. The chain recombines TRBV28 with TRBJ2-7; 7 positions match TRBD1. The germline V gene has CDR1 MDHEN and CDR2 SYDVKM. With 7 bases clipped from V and 4 bases from J, the junction kept 7 bases outside the gene matches. The CDR3 runs to 13 residues. The CDR3 DNA sequence: TGTGCCAGCACGACAGGGATGATATACGAGCAGTACTTC. It is translated as CASTTGMIYEQYF. Full variable domain (rest looked up from reference TRBV28 and TRBJ2-7): DVKVTQSSRYLVKRTGEKVFLECVQDMDHENMFWYRQDPGLGLRLIYFSYDVKMKEKGDIPEGYSVSREKKERFSLILESASTNQTSMYLCASTTGMIYEQYFGPGTRLTVT.

The chain has TRBV5-1 and TRBJ2-2, with 11 bases identical to TRBD1. The germline V gene encodes CDR1 SGHRS and CDR2 YFSETQ. The CDR3 is 17 residues long. J gave up 1 base and V 4 bases, and 6 bases lay outside the gene matches. For the CDR3, the DNA is TGCGCCAGCAGCCGGGACAGGGGGTCGGTGAACACCGGGGAGCTGTTTTTT. Encoded protein: CASSRDRGSVNTGELFF.

This clone was counted a few times. CDR3 loop: CASSSLGQGDYGYTF. The CDR3 DNA follows: TGTGCCAGCAGTTCATTGGGACAGGGGGACTATGGCTACACCTTC. The gene calls are TRBV28 and TRBJ1-2, with TRBD1 identical over 11 bases. With V trimmed by 4 bases and J by 3 bases, 4 bases remained unmatched. Germline values: CDR1 MDHEN, CDR2 SYDVKM. The CDR3 runs to 15 residues.

There are a few counts of this clone. The chain recombines TRBV14 with TRBJ1-3, with D possibly being TRBD1 (5 bases). CDR3 length equals 14 residues. From germline, CDR1 is SGHDN and CDR2 FVKESK. The V end was cut by 4 bases, the J end by 2 bases, with 9 bases between. Here the CDR3 DNA reads TGTGCCAGCAGCCCCTTGGGGCCTGGAAACACCATATATTTT. This translates into CASSPLGPGNTIYF.

The rearrangement links TRBV7-3 to TRBJ2-3; TRBD2 agrees at 9 bases. The germline V gene has CDR1 SGHTA and CDR2 FQGTGA. The CDR3 spans 14 residues. V was clipped by 5 bases and J by 3 bases; unmatched bases: 3. CDR3 DNA sequence: TGTGCCAGCAGCAAAAGCGGGGGGACAGATACGCAGTATTTT. This sequence encodes CASSKSGGTDTQYF.

This chain connects TRBV30 to TRBJ1-2; D gene ambiguous. Trimming left V 2 bases short and J 5 bases short, with 9 bases between. CDR1 GTSNPN and CDR2 SVGIG come from the germline V gene (reference sequence). The CDR3 is 12 residues long. The CDR3 region is CAWSLPGYGYTF. The CDR3 nucleotides are TGTGCCTGGAGTCTCCCCGGGTATGGCTACACCTTC.